This T cell receptor beta chain stems from a study of CD8+ T cells in alopecia areata. Study at large: Among treated patients, severity was scored by affected scalp area percentage.

Extraction and reverse transcription of RNA yielded cDNA as the sequencing template. Clones were read by immunoSEQ multiplex PCR, and TCRdb kept only the in-frame ones, dropping some. The table records over 150,000 clones, roughly 53% of them present only once. The treatment is: oral pan-JAK inhibitor, 5-10 mg twice daily. This clone was counted only a few times. CDR1 MNHEY and CDR2 SMNVEV come from the germline V gene (reference sequence). Deletions cut 8 bases from V and 1 base from J, with 14 bases between. The CDR3 consists of 14 residues. This sample comprised CD8+ T cells sorted from blood, obtained at week 24, from a patient treated with tofacitinib. This TCR came from a human donor with alopecia areata. The rearrangement joins TRBV27 to TRBJ1-1; D remains ambiguous. This chain's CDR3 is CASSKIYSNTEAFF. The CDR3 coding sequence is TGTGCCAGCTCGAAAATCTACTCGAACACTGAAGCTTTCTTT.